These T cell receptor beta chains were read from a single sample in a study of blood T cells in healthy people across ages. A single record per CDR3 protein comes from TCRdb applying MiXCR to the 5' RACE reads. The table has some 780,000 distinct CDR3 sequences, approximately 60% seen once; the top ten hold roughly 26%. Sequenced sample: blood. The source of these receptors is a man in his forties or fifties in good health. CDR3s include the opening cysteine and the closing phenylalanine or tryptophan. D genes are given only for firm matches. Some rows have no size entry. The others give once, few or many, or a class for an expanded clone.

CDR3 protein: CSARDDLPGDGYTF
CDR3 DNA: TGCAGTGCTAGAGATGACCTCCCCGGCGATGGCTACACCTTC
clone size: .
V gene: TRBV20-1
J gene: TRBJ1-2
D gene: .

CDR3 protein: CASSFSRVGQGYNSPLHF
CDR3 DNA: TGTGCCAGCAGTTTCTCCCGGGTGGGACAGGGATACAATTCACCCCTCCACTTT
clone size: .
V gene: TRBV27
J gene: TRBJ1-6
D gene: TRBD1

CDR3 protein: CASSFGQGYNQPQHF
CDR3 DNA: TGTGCCAGCAGCTTCGGACAGGGGTACAATCAGCCCCAGCATTTT
clone size: .
V gene: TRBV7-9
J gene: TRBJ1-5
D gene: TRBD1

CDR3 protein: CASSLVGGVQETQYF
CDR3 DNA: TGTGCCAGCAGCTTAGTCGGCGGGGTACAAGAGACCCAGTACTTC
clone size: few
V gene: TRBV7-2
J gene: TRBJ2-5
D gene: .

CDR3 protein: CASSLQGSNEQFF
CDR3 DNA: TGTGCCAGCAGCTTGCAGGGAAGCAATGAGCAGTTCTTC
clone size: medium-sized
V gene: TRBV7-9
J gene: TRBJ2-1
D gene: .

CDR3 protein: CASSSRAGGQFGGNEQFF
CDR3 DNA: TGTGCCAGCAGTTCGAGGGCAGGGGGCCAATTCGGGGGTAATGAGCAGTTCTTC
clone size: few
V gene: TRBV6-2/TRBV6-3
J gene: TRBJ2-1
D gene: TRBD1

CDR3 protein: CAISERVDTQYF
CDR3 DNA: TGTGCCATCAGTGAGAGGGTGGATACGCAGTATTTT
clone size: .
V gene: TRBV10-3
J gene: TRBJ2-3
D gene: .

CDR3 protein: CASSLVAGGTQETQYF
CDR3 DNA: TGTGCCAGCAGCTTAGTAGCGGGGGGTACCCAAGAGACCCAGTACTTC
clone size: few
V gene: TRBV7-2
J gene: TRBJ2-5
D gene: TRBD2

CDR3 protein: CSVEFQGRYNEQFF
CDR3 DNA: TGCAGCGTTGAATTTCAGGGGAGGTACAATGAGCAGTTCTTC
clone size: .
V gene: TRBV29-1
J gene: TRBJ2-1
D gene: .

CDR3 protein: CASSPGLAGVITNEQFF
CDR3 DNA: TGTGCCAGCAGTCCGGGACTAGCGGGAGTGATCACCAATGAGCAGTTCTTC
clone size: .
V gene: TRBV27
J gene: TRBJ2-1
D gene: TRBD2

CDR3 protein: CASSLVAGGLGDTQYF
CDR3 DNA: TGTGCCAGCAGCTTAGTAGCGGGGGGACTTGGAGATACGCAGTATTTT
clone size: .
V gene: TRBV7-2
J gene: TRBJ2-3
D gene: TRBD2

CDR3 protein: CASSLTPTGMGSNEKLFF
CDR3 DNA: TGTGCCAGCAGCTTAACCCCGACAGGAATGGGATCTAATGAAAAACTGTTTTTT
clone size: .
V gene: TRBV7-3
J gene: TRBJ1-4
D gene: .

CDR3 protein: CASSLVKVGELFF
CDR3 DNA: TGTGCCAGCAGCTTAGTAAAGGTGGGGGAGCTGTTTTTT
clone size: .
V gene: TRBV7-6
J gene: TRBJ2-2
D gene: .

CDR3 protein: CASSLKGETGELFF
CDR3 DNA: TGCGCCAGCAGCTTGAAGGGGGAAACCGGGGAGCTGTTTTTT
clone size: .
V gene: TRBV5-1
J gene: TRBJ2-2
D gene: .

CDR3 protein: CASSLSQDRNTEAFF
CDR3 DNA: TGTGCCAGCAGCCTCTCGCAGGACAGGAACACTGAAGCTTTCTTT
clone size: .
V gene: TRBV5-6
J gene: TRBJ1-1
D gene: .

CDR3 protein: CASSQEGSSGYYEQYF
CDR3 DNA: TGTGCCAGCAGCCAAGAGGGGTCTAGCGGCTACTACGAGCAGTACTTC
clone size: few
V gene: TRBV4-2
J gene: TRBJ2-7
D gene: TRBD2

CDR3 protein: CASSEMARKQYF
CDR3 DNA: TGTGCCAGCAGTGAAATGGCTAGAAAGCAGTATTTT
clone size: .
V gene: TRBV2
J gene: TRBJ2-3
D gene: .

CDR3 protein: CASSRSGLSSYEQYF
CDR3 DNA: TGCGCCAGCAGCCGTAGCGGATTAAGCTCCTACGAGCAGTACTTC
clone size: .
V gene: TRBV5-1
J gene: TRBJ2-7
D gene: .

CDR3 protein: CASSYGQSKTSGANVLTF
CDR3 DNA: TGTGCCAGCAGTTACGGGCAGAGCAAAACCTCTGGGGCCAACGTCCTGACTTTC
clone size: .
V gene: TRBV6-2/TRBV6-3
J gene: TRBJ2-6
D gene: .

CDR3 protein: CASSLKLAGGQEETQYF
CDR3 DNA: TGTGCCAGCAGCTTAAAACTAGCGGGGGGGCAAGAAGAGACCCAGTACTTC
clone size: few
V gene: TRBV13
J gene: TRBJ2-5
D gene: TRBD2

CDR3 protein: CASSFSGLAGVYNEQFF
CDR3 DNA: TGTGCCAGCAGCTTCTCCGGACTAGCGGGGGTATACAATGAGCAGTTCTTC
clone size: few
V gene: TRBV2
J gene: TRBJ2-1
D gene: TRBD2

CDR3 protein: CASSFSRAYNEQFF
CDR3 DNA: TGTGCCAGCAGTTTCAGTCGGGCATACAATGAGCAGTTCTTC
clone size: .
V gene: TRBV12-3/TRBV12-4
J gene: TRBJ2-1
D gene: .

CDR3 protein: CAISESREPDTQYF
CDR3 DNA: TGCGCCATCAGTGAGTCCCGGGAGCCAGATACGCAGTATTTT
clone size: .
V gene: TRBV10-3
J gene: TRBJ2-3
D gene: .

CDR3 protein: CSVDRDRVRSTEAFF
CDR3 DNA: TGCAGCGTTGACCGCGACAGGGTAAGAAGTACTGAAGCTTTCTTT
clone size: .
V gene: TRBV29-1
J gene: TRBJ1-1
D gene: TRBD1

CDR3 protein: CSVSVGRQFF
CDR3 DNA: TGCAGCGTTTCTGTGGGTCGGCAGTTCTTC
clone size: .
V gene: TRBV29-1
J gene: TRBJ2-1
D gene: .

CDR3 protein: CASSETPYPDAFAETQYF
CDR3 DNA: TGTGCCAGCAGTGAAACCCCTTACCCTGACGCCTTTGCGGAGACCCAGTACTTC
clone size: .
V gene: TRBV25-1
J gene: TRBJ2-5
D gene: .

CDR3 protein: CSAREAGARTDTQYF
CDR3 DNA: TGCAGTGCTAGAGAGGCAGGGGCGCGCACAGATACGCAGTATTTT
clone size: .
V gene: TRBV20-1
J gene: TRBJ2-3
D gene: .

CDR3 protein: CAGSRQRAGGNNEQFF
CDR3 DNA: TGTGCCGGCAGCAGACAGAGGGCAGGGGGTAACAATGAGCAGTTCTTC
clone size: once
V gene: TRBV12-3/TRBV12-4
J gene: TRBJ2-1
D gene: TRBD1

CDR3 protein: CASSVISGNEQYF
CDR3 DNA: TGTGCCAGCAGCGTTATTAGCGGCAACGAGCAGTACTTC
clone size: few
V gene: TRBV2
J gene: TRBJ2-7
D gene: .

CDR3 protein: CASSGAGETQYF
CDR3 DNA: TGTGCCAGTTCAGGGGCGGGGGAGACCCAGTACTTC
clone size: many
V gene: TRBV6-6
J gene: TRBJ2-5
D gene: .

CDR3 protein: CSAKSVKMGLRVSYNEQFF
CDR3 DNA: TGCAGTGCCAAAAGCGTAAAGATGGGTCTCCGGGTCAGCTACAATGAGCAGTTCTTC
clone size: .
V gene: TRBV20-1
J gene: TRBJ2-1
D gene: .

CDR3 protein: CASGERYEQYF
CDR3 DNA: TGTGCCAGCGGGGAAAGATACGAGCAGTACTTC
clone size: few
V gene: TRBV28
J gene: TRBJ2-7
D gene: .

CDR3 protein: CASSDHSREKLFF
CDR3 DNA: TGTGCCAGCAGTGACCACTCCCGTGAAAAACTGTTTTTT
clone size: .
V gene: TRBV25-1
J gene: TRBJ1-4
D gene: .

CDR3 protein: CASSPTSFDNEQFF
CDR3 DNA: TGCGCCAGCAGCCCAACTAGTTTTGACAATGAGCAGTTCTTC
clone size: .
V gene: TRBV4-1
J gene: TRBJ2-1
D gene: .

CDR3 protein: CASSPVYSNQPQHF
CDR3 DNA: TGTGCCAGCAGTCCCGTATATAGCAATCAGCCCCAGCATTTT
clone size: .
V gene: TRBV12-3/TRBV12-4
J gene: TRBJ1-5
D gene: .

CDR3 protein: CATNGDTGELFF
CDR3 DNA: TGTGCCACCAACGGGGACACCGGGGAGCTGTTTTTT
clone size: .
V gene: TRBV24-1
J gene: TRBJ2-2
D gene: .

CDR3 protein: CASGLLLAGGLNEQFF
CDR3 DNA: TGTGCCAGCGGCCTTCTTCTAGCGGGGGGCCTCAATGAGCAGTTCTTC
clone size: once
V gene: TRBV14
J gene: TRBJ2-1
D gene: TRBD2

CDR3 protein: CASSHLGQGSGYEQYF
CDR3 DNA: TGTGCCAGCAGCCACCTGGGACAGGGAAGTGGCTACGAGCAGTACTTC
clone size: .
V gene: TRBV3-1
J gene: TRBJ2-7
D gene: TRBD1

CDR3 protein: CASSPTHSTDTQYF
CDR3 DNA: TGTGCCAGCAGCCCTACACACAGCACAGATACGCAGTATTTT
clone size: .
V gene: TRBV7-3
J gene: TRBJ2-3
D gene: .

CDR3 protein: CASSPPRVASYEQYF
CDR3 DNA: TGTGCCAGCAGCCCACCCAGGGTAGCCTCCTACGAGCAGTACTTC
clone size: few
V gene: TRBV7-9
J gene: TRBJ2-7
D gene: .

CDR3 protein: CASSLDVTSKEQFF
CDR3 DNA: TGCGCCAGCAGCTTGGACGTGACTAGTAAAGAGCAGTTCTTC
clone size: few
V gene: TRBV5-1
J gene: TRBJ2-1
D gene: .

CDR3 protein: CASSQALEYEQYF
CDR3 DNA: TGCGCCAGCAGCCAAGCCCTCGAGTACGAGCAGTACTTC
clone size: few
V gene: TRBV4-1
J gene: TRBJ2-7
D gene: .

CDR3 protein: CASSFLWDEQFF
CDR3 DNA: TGTGCCAGCAGTTTTCTTTGGGATGAGCAGTTCTTC
clone size: .
V gene: TRBV27
J gene: TRBJ2-1
D gene: .

CDR3 protein: CASSPQGNNEQFF
CDR3 DNA: TGTGCCAGCAGTCCACAGGGGAACAATGAGCAGTTCTTC
clone size: few
V gene: TRBV12-3/TRBV12-4
J gene: TRBJ2-1
D gene: TRBD1

CDR3 protein: CASSLALGEEQFF
CDR3 DNA: TGTGCCAGCAGTTTAGCTTTGGGGGAGGAGCAGTTCTTC
clone size: .
V gene: TRBV12-3/TRBV12-4
J gene: TRBJ2-1
D gene: .

CDR3 protein: CSVVGSGNYEQYF
CDR3 DNA: TGCAGCGTTGTAGGTAGCGGGAACTACGAGCAGTACTTC
clone size: few
V gene: TRBV29-1
J gene: TRBJ2-7
D gene: TRBD2

CDR3 protein: CASSLGQGAKYNSPLHF
CDR3 DNA: TGTGCCAGCAGTCTGGGACAGGGGGCAAAATATAATTCACCCCTCCACTTT
clone size: .
V gene: TRBV28
J gene: TRBJ1-6
D gene: TRBD1

CDR3 protein: CASSSTGQGFYEQYF
CDR3 DNA: TGTGCCAGCAGTTCGACGGGACAGGGATTTTACGAGCAGTACTTC
clone size: .
V gene: TRBV27
J gene: TRBJ2-7
D gene: TRBD1

CDR3 protein: CATKTVRKADNEKLFF
CDR3 DNA: TGTGCCACCAAGACCGTCAGGAAGGCCGATAATGAAAAACTGTTTTTT
clone size: .
V gene: TRBV28
J gene: TRBJ1-4
D gene: .

CDR3 protein: CASSQENLRQPQHF
CDR3 DNA: TGCGCCAGCAGCCAAGAAAACCTGCGTCAGCCCCAGCATTTT
clone size: .
V gene: TRBV4-1
J gene: TRBJ1-5
D gene: .

CDR3 protein: CASSLSYGGDTQYF
CDR3 DNA: TGTGCCAGCAGTTTATCGTACGGCGGGGATACGCAGTATTTT
clone size: .
V gene: TRBV27
J gene: TRBJ2-3
D gene: .

CDR3 protein: CASSPRQGTGEQYF
CDR3 DNA: TGTGCCAGCAGCCCCCGACAGGGGACGGGGGAGCAGTACTTC
clone size: .
V gene: TRBV16
J gene: TRBJ2-7
D gene: TRBD1

CDR3 protein: CASSRSGTRDTGELFF
CDR3 DNA: TGTGCCAGCAGCCGCTCCGGGACTAGGGACACCGGGGAGCTGTTTTTT
clone size: .
V gene: TRBV3-1
J gene: TRBJ2-2
D gene: TRBD2